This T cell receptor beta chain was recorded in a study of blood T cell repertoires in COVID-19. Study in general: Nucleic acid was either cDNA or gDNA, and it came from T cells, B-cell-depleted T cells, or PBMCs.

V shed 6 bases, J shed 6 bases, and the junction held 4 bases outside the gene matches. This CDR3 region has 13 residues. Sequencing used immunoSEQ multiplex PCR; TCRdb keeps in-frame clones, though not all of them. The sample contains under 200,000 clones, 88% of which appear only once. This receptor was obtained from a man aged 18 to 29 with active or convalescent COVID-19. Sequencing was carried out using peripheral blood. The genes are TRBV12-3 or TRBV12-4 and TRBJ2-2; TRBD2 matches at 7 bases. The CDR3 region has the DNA TGTGCCAGCAGACTTACTAGCGCCGGGGAGCTGTTTTTT. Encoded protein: CASRLTSAGELFF.